This passage covers 7 T cell receptor beta chains from one sample sequenced in a study of identifying expanded T cells in peripheral blood. Repertoires were generated with immunoSEQ multiplex PCR, while TCRdb's copy carries only in-frame clones and drops some. The data contain 80,000 to 95,000 clones, roughly 88% of them singletons. Material: blood. Receptors originate from a person between 18 and 70 years old in good health.

The chain couples TRBV28 to TRBJ1-2; no definite D call. V shed 4 bases and J shed 4 bases, with 10 bases lying between them. Germline assignment: CDR1 MDHEN and CDR2 SYDVKM. The CDR3 runs to 13 residues. CDR3 loop: CASSSLSLYGYTF. In nucleotides, the CDR3 is TGTGCCAGCAGTTCCCTCAGCCTCTATGGCTACACCTTC.

The chain's CDR3 is CASSVGASGNEQFF. The CDR3 DNA reads TGTGCCAGCAGCGTAGGTGCTAGCGGCAATGAGCAGTTCTTC. V is TRBV9 and J is TRBJ2-1; TRBD2 matches 7 bases. CDR3 length equals 14 residues. Germline V gives CDR1 SGDLS, CDR2 YYNGEE. Trimming at V came to 0 bases and at J to 6 bases, leaving 3 bases not matched to a gene.

The chain links TRBV9 to TRBJ2-2; 10 nucleotides align to TRBD1. The length of the CDR3 is 16 residues. Trimming cost V 0 bases and J 5 bases; bases outside gene matches: 4. CDR1 is SGDLS and CDR2 is YYNGEE in the germline V gene. CDR3: CASSVARTGGTGELFF. The CDR3 DNA follows: TGTGCCAGCAGCGTAGCTAGGACAGGGGGAACCGGGGAGCTGTTTTTT.

This clone was seen once. The V call is TRBV6-5, the J call TRBJ2-7, with 9 bases fitting TRBD1. This CDR3 is built from 15 residues. Germline lookup yields CDR1 MNHEY and CDR2 SVGAGI. The ends lost 5 bases at V and 2 bases at J; junction bases unmatched: 7. DNA for the CDR3: TGTGCCAGCAGTCCTGACAGGGGGGAGACCTACGAGCAGTACTTC. Translating it yields CASSPDRGETYEQYF.

V is TRBV27 and J is TRBJ1-1; no definite D call. V lost 2 bases and J 0 bases, leaving 4 bases between the germline ends. Germline values: CDR1 MNHEY, CDR2 SMNVEV (reference sequence). This CDR3 has 13 amino acids. The CDR3 coding sequence is TGTGCCAGCAGTTTACAGCTGAACACTGAAGCTTTCTTT. Translated, it gives CASSLQLNTEAFF.

This chain joins TRBV5-4 and TRBJ2-3; TRBD2 aligns across 9 bases. This CDR3 is built from 17 residues. Germline V gene lookup returns CDR1 SGHNT and CDR2 YYREEE (reference sequence). J lost 4 bases, V lost 3 bases, and 12 bases had no gene match. The CDR3 reads CASSSPVRAGGPDTQYF. The CDR3 bases are TGTGCCAGCAGCTCTCCCGTAAGGGCGGGAGGGCCAGATACGCAGTATTTT.

The CDR3 reads CASSSYWDSSRYTF. CDR3 in DNA: TGTGCCAGCAGCTCTTACTGGGACAGCTCCCGCTACACCTTC. The chain couples TRBV5-4 to TRBJ1-2, with 7 bases aligning to TRBD1. The junction had 11 bases not matched to a gene; V was cut back by 3 bases and J by 9 bases. The CDR3 sequence is 14 residues long. Germline CDR1 is SGHNT and CDR2 is YYREEE (reference sequence).